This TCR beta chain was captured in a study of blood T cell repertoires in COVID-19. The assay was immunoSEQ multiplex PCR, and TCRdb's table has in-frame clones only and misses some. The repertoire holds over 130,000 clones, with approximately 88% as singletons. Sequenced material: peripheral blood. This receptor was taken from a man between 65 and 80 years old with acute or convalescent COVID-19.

Here the CDR3 DNA reads TGTGCCAGCAGCTTAGTGCCAGCGGTCGTGGGGTCCCAGTACTTC. The encoded protein is CASSLVPAVVGSQYF. The chain combines TRBV7-6 with TRBJ2-5; D may be TRBD2 (5 bases). CDR3 length: 15 amino acids. Germline CDR1 SGHVS, CDR2 FNYEAQ. Between the trimmed V and J ends, which lost 1 base and 9 bases, there was a span of 18 bases.